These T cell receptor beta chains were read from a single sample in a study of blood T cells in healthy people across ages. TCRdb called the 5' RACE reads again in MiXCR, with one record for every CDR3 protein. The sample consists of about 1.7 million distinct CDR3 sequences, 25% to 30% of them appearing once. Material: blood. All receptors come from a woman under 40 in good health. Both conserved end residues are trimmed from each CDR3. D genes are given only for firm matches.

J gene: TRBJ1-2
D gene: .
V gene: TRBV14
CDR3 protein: ASSQTGTTYGYT

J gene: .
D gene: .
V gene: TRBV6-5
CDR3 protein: ASSSTINNEQY

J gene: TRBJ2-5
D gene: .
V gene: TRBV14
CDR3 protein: ASSQGAGNQETQY

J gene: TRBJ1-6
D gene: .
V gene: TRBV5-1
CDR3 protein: ASSLVGGNSYNSPLH

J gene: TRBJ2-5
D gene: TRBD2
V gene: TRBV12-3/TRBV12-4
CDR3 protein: ASSLVRAGGPRETQY

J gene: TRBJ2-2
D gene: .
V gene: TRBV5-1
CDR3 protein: ASSLGSPTGELF

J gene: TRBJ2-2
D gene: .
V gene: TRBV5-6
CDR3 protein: ASSLYGGPGELF

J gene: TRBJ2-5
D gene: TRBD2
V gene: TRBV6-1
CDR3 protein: ASSWTSGRAPQETQY

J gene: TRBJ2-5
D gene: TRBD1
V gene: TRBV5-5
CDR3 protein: ASSLEGTGKETQY

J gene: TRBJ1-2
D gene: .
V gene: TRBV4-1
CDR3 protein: ASSQDFGGGGYI

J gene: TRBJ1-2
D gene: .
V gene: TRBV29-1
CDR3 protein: SARDSSPGYT

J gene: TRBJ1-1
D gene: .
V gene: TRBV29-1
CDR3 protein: SVLRTEAF

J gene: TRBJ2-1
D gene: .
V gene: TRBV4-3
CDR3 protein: ASNQDYPYNEQV

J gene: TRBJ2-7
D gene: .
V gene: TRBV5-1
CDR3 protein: ASSLGLGREQY

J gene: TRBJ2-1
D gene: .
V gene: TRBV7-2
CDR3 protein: ASSRGQIPDEQF

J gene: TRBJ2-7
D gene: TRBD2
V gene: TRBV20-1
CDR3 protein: SARDPRGGAYEQY

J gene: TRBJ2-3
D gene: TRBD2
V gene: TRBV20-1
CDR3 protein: SASPWGGGGDTQY

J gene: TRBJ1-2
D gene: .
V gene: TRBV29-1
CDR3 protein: SVNGGGHNYGYT

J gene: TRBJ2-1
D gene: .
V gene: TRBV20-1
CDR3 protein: SALQAIAYNEQF

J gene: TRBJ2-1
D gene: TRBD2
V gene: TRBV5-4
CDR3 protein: ASTTGLAGYEQF

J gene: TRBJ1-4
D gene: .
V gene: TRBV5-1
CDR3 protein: ASSPDSFNEKLF

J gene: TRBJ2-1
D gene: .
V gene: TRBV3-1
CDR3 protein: ASSQPPGVRGDEQF

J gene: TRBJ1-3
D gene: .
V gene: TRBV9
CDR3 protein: ASSVGVQNSGNTIY

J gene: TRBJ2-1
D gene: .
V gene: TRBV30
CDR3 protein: AWSVRALIRNEQF

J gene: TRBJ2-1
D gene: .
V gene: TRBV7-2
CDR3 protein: ASNVGGLSNEQF

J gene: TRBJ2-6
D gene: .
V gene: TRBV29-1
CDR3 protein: SVDERSGANVLT

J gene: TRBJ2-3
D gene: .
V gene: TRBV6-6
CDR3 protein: ASSYASGTDTQY

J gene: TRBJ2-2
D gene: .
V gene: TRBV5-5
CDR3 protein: ASSSFVDTGELF

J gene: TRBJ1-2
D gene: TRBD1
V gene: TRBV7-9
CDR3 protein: ASSHRTGTGARNYGYT

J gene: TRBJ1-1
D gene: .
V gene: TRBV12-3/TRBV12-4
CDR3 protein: ASSTAGEAF

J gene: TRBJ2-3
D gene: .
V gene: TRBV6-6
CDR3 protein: ASTPAGANTQY

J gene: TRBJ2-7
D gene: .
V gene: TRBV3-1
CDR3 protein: ASSLRGTQSYEQY

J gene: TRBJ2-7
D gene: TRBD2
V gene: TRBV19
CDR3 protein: ASSLGLADSSYEQY

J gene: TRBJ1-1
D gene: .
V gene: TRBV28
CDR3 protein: ASCGLQDTEAF